This record covers a single T cell receptor (beta chain). What antigen it recognizes has not been identified. Per-nucleotide qualities are absent, and no much larger clonotype sits a single base away. The data were obtained in a study of blood T cell repertoires in COVID-19 (dated by TCRdb to the early 2020s). At the level of the whole study: Samples from collaborators originated in the United States, Italy and Spain and spanned both the acute and convalescent phases of COVID-19. The dataset comprised deeply sampled blood TCRbeta repertoires from subjects exposed to, actively infected with, or recovered from COVID-19. Where HLA class I and class II types were available, the types were taken from metadata supplied by the sample provider, not from assay-based typing. The prospective study material was composed of cDNA or gDNA derived from T cells, B-cell-depleted T cells, or PBMCs. The sample metadata nearly always contained a de-identified subject ID, COVID-19 status, age in years and sex. Samples were obtained from the ongoing ImmuneRACE study (first 160 participants) and from about 1,300 subjects provided by 6 global collaborators. The repertoires were released in a freely available public database meant as a resource for research on the immune response to SARS-CoV-2.

From cysteine to phenylalanine, the CDR3 is 16 amino acids long. The retained sequence is limited to the CDR3, 48 bases, with the frame set at the first base. CDR1 and CDR2 are drawn from the germline V gene: SGHTA, FQGTGA. V trim: 5 bases; J trim: 4 bases; unmatched bases: 10. The collaborating institutions used their own protocols to collect whole blood in K2EDTA tubes. For TCRbeta analysis, collaborators shipped samples as frozen whole blood, isolated PBMCs, or DNA extracted from either of those sample types. On the study overall, not on this receptor specifically: Clinical and demographic metadata were provided uncurated, with the amount varying by source and participant.

TCRbeta CDR3 regions were amplified from genomic DNA using the immunoSEQ Assay, a bias-controlled multiplex PCR. From the authors' description of their analysis: The number of nucleated cells in each sample was estimated from the amplification of reference gene primers within the assay. To quantify the absolute abundance of each unique TCRbeta CDR3 rearrangement, sequence reads were collapsed and filtered. For each sample, productive Simpson clonality was calculated as the square root of Simpson's diversity index across productive rearrangements. TCRdb's version of the immuneACCESS table is confined to in-frame rearrangements and falls short of the full clone set. An unresolved V gene accounts for under half of the shortfall where checked; the remainder is of unknown origin. V and J calls and clone size are those listed in that table; D and trimming were worked out from the DNA. The sample table lists 160,000 or so clones, around 80% of them with a count of one. Of the sample, approximately 0.5% falls within the top ten clones.

The sample was peripheral blood. The TCR originated in a man in his 60s with acute or convalescent COVID-19. The chain uses TRBV7-3 and TRBJ2-1, and TRBD2 aligns with 8 junction nucleotides. The CDR3 sequence is CASSPFGTRAYNEQFF. The nucleotides are TGTGCCAGCAGCCCCTTCGGGACTAGAGCTTACAATGAGCAGTTCTTC.